Shown below are 28 T cell receptor beta chains from a single sample sequenced in a study of T cells after yellow fever vaccination. TCRdb re-called the 5' RACE reads through MiXCR, storing one row per CDR3 protein. The table lists 250,000 to 350,000 distinct CDR3 sequences, around 4.4% of them singletons, with 15% to 20% in the top ten. The source material was PBMCs, sampled 15 days after the yellow fever booster vaccination. The receptor set was obtained from a man aged 18 to 30 who received the YFV17D yellow fever vaccine.

This clonotype showed up many times. V and J are TRBV18 and TRBJ1-2; D possibly corresponds to TRBD1 (5 bases). Trimming left V 4 bases short and J 3 bases short, with 9 bases between. CDR1 is KGHSH, CDR2 LQKENI, per germline. There are 13 residues in the CDR3. This CDR3 is CASSQTADYGYTF. CDR3 sequence (DNA): TGTGCCAGCTCACAGACAGCCGACTATGGCTACACCTTC.

This clonotype was observed at least ten times. The rearrangement joins TRBV20-1 to TRBJ1-5; the match to TRBD1 covers 7 bases. Trimming took 5 bases from V and 2 from J; bases not matched to a gene: 6. The length of the CDR3 is 14 residues. The germline CDR1 and CDR2 sequences are DFQATT and SNEGSKA (reference sequence). CDR3 protein: CSARQGSGNQPQHF. In nucleotides, the CDR3 is TGCAGTGCTCGACAGGGTAGTGGCAATCAGCCCCAGCATTTT.

This clonotype was picked up a small number of times. This chain joins TRBV3-1 and TRBJ2-3; no clear D. Germline assignment: CDR1 LGHDT and CDR2 YNNKEL (reference sequence). The CDR3 has 15 amino acids. V lost 2 bases to trimming and J lost 6 bases, with 15 bases between them. The CDR3, as DNA: TGTGCCAGCAGCCAACTCCACAGTCCTCCGGATACGCAGTATTTT. This encodes CASSQLHSPPDTQYF.

This clonotype was counted at least ten times. The CDR3 DNA is TGTGCCAGCAGGGCGACAGGGAACACCGGGGAGCTGTTTTTT. Translating gives CASRATGNTGELFF. The V and J genes are TRBV7-9 and TRBJ2-2; perhaps TRBD1 as D (6 bases). V shed 6 bases and J shed 1 base, with 9 bases lying between them. Per the germline V gene, CDR1 is SEHNR and CDR2 is FQNEAQ (reference sequence). This CDR3 is built from 14 residues.

This clonotype was recorded a few times. V is TRBV10-2 and J is TRBJ1-2; D is ambiguous. The CDR3 is made up of 11 amino acids. Germline V gene data show CDR1 as WSHSY and CDR2 as SAAADI. Trimming took 6 bases from V and 1 from J, leaving 3 bases between them. CDR3 coding DNA: TGCGCCAGCAGGTATAACTATGGCTACACCTTC. Its protein is CASRYNYGYTF.

This clonotype was seen ten or more times. This rearrangement joins TRBV9 to TRBJ2-1; 9 positions agree with TRBD2. The CDR3 extends over 19 amino acids. Trimming cost V 2 bases and J 0 bases; bases outside gene matches: 12. Germline assignment: CDR1 SGDLS and CDR2 YYNGEE. CDR3: CASSVRSGGVSSSYNEQFF. CDR3 sequence (DNA): TGTGCCAGCAGCGTCCGTAGCGGGGGCGTCTCAAGCTCCTACAATGAGCAGTTCTTC.

This clonotype has just a few counts. This chain connects TRBV4-3 to TRBJ1-1; unclear D gene. Per germline, CDR1 LGHNA and CDR2 YSLEER. This CDR3 comprises 13 residues. With 0 bases removed from V and 5 bases from J, the gap between germline ends came to 7 bases. CDR3 bases: TGCGCCAGCAGCCAAGATCGTCGGACTGAAGCTTTCTTT. It specifies CASSQDRRTEAFF.

This sequence joins TRBV7-9 and TRBJ2-3, with 9 bases identical to TRBD2. Losses at the gene ends were 1 base for V and 2 bases for J; bases not matched to a gene: 1. CDR1 is SEHNR and CDR2 is FQNEAQ in the germline V gene (reference sequence). The CDR3 sequence is 15 residues long. The CDR3 here is CASSLGTSVTDTQYF. Here the CDR3 DNA reads TGTGCCAGCAGCTTAGGGACTAGCGTCACAGATACGCAGTATTTT.

A few counts support this clonotype. The chain uses TRBV4-2 and TRBJ2-6, with TRBD1 as a possible D gene (5 bases). Germline V gene lookup returns CDR1 LGHNA and CDR2 YNFKEQ. This CDR3 region has 16 residues. The V end lost 3 bases, the J end lost 0 bases, and 9 bases lay between the germline ends. The CDR3 loop is CASSHQDNSGANVLTF. The CDR3 DNA sequence: TGTGCCAGCAGCCACCAGGACAACTCTGGGGCCAACGTCCTGACTTTC.

In its sample, this clonotype was seen a few times. The V and J genes are TRBV4-2 and TRBJ1-1; 9 positions match TRBD1. V lost 1 base to trimming and J lost 4 bases; unmatched junction nucleotides: 4. Germline V gives CDR1 LGHNA, CDR2 YNFKEQ. The CDR3 length is 15 residues. For the CDR3, the DNA is TGTGCCAGCAGCCAAGCAGGGGGACAGGGCACTGAAGCTTTCTTT. Protein sequence: CASSQAGGQGTEAFF.

This clonotype was counted ten times or more. The chain is built from TRBV7-2 and TRBJ1-2; no definite D call. The V end lost 3 bases, the J end lost 8 bases, and 13 bases lay between the germline ends. Germline V lookup: CDR1 SGHTA, CDR2 FQGNSA. CDR3 length: 13 residues. CDR3 nucleotides: TGTGCCAGCAGCTTTGGGAGTCTGGGAGGCTACACCTTC. This sequence encodes CASSFGSLGGYTF.

This clonotype was detected a few times. The chain uses TRBV5-4 and TRBJ2-5; D is undetermined. Germline CDR1 SGHNT, CDR2 YYREEE (reference sequence). V was trimmed by 9 bases and J by 5 bases, leaving 17 bases between them. There are 13 residues in the CDR3. CDR3 sequence reads: CATRGPQSETQYF. Here the CDR3 DNA reads TGTGCCACCCGAGGTCCCCAGAGTGAGACCCAGTACTTC.

This clonotype was counted ten times or more. The V and J genes are TRBV11-2 and TRBJ2-2; D is perhaps TRBD1 or TRBD2 (5 bases each). This CDR3 contains 16 residues. Germline CDR1 SGHAT, CDR2 FQNNGV. The V end was cut by 5 bases, the J end by 4 bases, with 17 bases between. The CDR3 spells CASSPSIGAGTGELFF. CDR3 DNA sequence: TGTGCCAGCAGCCCCAGTATCGGGGCGGGCACCGGGGAGCTGTTTTTT.

There are a few counts of this clonotype. The rearrangement joins TRBV5-1 to TRBJ1-1, with 7 positions matching TRBD1. Germline values: CDR1 SGHRS, CDR2 YFSETQ. The CDR3 consists of 15 residues. The J segment lost 4 bases and the V segment lost 0 bases, leaving 6 bases of the junction unmatched. The chain's CDR3 is CASSLGVSGGTEAFF. The CDR3 DNA reads as TGCGCCAGCAGCTTGGGGGTGTCAGGGGGCACTGAAGCTTTCTTT.

The table lists this clonotype with many counts. The genes are TRBV6-5 and TRBJ1-6, with TRBD1 as a possible D gene (5 bases). The V end lost 6 bases, the J end lost 6 bases, and 18 bases lay between the germline ends. The CDR3 sequence is 16 residues long. Germline V gives CDR1 MNHEY, CDR2 SVGAGI. DNA of the CDR3: TGTGCCAGCAGCCCCCAACTGGGACCGACTAATTCACCCCTCCACTTT. This codes for CASSPQLGPTNSPLHF.

The chain combines TRBV4-1 with TRBJ1-6; no firm D call. V was pared by 2 bases and J by 9 bases, with 17 bases between. This CDR3 contains 16 residues. Germline CDR1 MGHRA, CDR2 YSYEKL. CDR3 nucleotides: TGCGCCAGCAGCCAAACTTTGGGCCTAACTCCTTCACCCCTCCACTTT. This gives the protein CASSQTLGLTPSPLHF.

This clonotype was recorded many times. The V call is TRBV12-3 or TRBV12-4, the J call TRBJ1-6; no clear D gene. The CDR3 covers 14 residues. V shed 3 bases and J shed 6 bases, with 9 bases lying between them. DNA of the CDR3: TGTGCCAGCAGTTTTGCAGGCCTTAATTCACCCCTCCACTTT. It codes for CASSFAGLNSPLHF.

V is TRBV4-3 and J is TRBJ2-2; 11 nucleotides align to TRBD1. The junction had 5 bases not matched to a gene; V was cut back by 3 bases and J by 5 bases. CDR3 length: 16 amino acids. CDR1 and CDR2 (germline): LGHNA, YSLEER. DNA of the CDR3: TGCGCCAGCAGCCACGGACAGGGGGCAGGTACCGGGGAGCTGTTTTTT. Translation: CASSHGQGAGTGELFF.

The genes are TRBV27 and TRBJ2-1; 9 nucleotides match TRBD2. J gave up 8 bases and V 3 bases, and 5 bases lay outside the gene matches. This CDR3 contains 14 residues. Looked up from germline, CDR1 is MNHEY and CDR2 is SMNVEV (reference sequence). The CDR3 protein is CASSFMRGGDEQFF. As DNA, the CDR3 is TGTGCCAGCAGTTTCATGCGGGGGGGCGATGAGCAGTTCTTC.

This clonotype has at least ten counts. This chain uses TRBV7-2 with TRBJ1-1, with D perhaps matching TRBD1 (6 bases). The germline gives CDR1 SGHTA, CDR2 FQGNSA. The CDR3 consists of 16 residues. V lost 3 bases, J lost 1 base, and 15 bases lay in between. The CDR3 bases are TGTGCCAGCAGCTTCCCCGGACAGCGTCGGAACACTGAAGCTTTCTTT. Translated: CASSFPGQRRNTEAFF.

This clonotype was seen more than once but under ten times. The J gene is TRBJ2-5, the V gene TRBV29-1; no definite D call. Germline CDR1 and CDR2: SQVTM and ANQGSEA. Trimming stripped 7 bases from V and 0 bases from J, with 6 bases between. The CDR3 sequence is 11 residues long. CDR3 nucleotide sequence: TGCAGCGGGGGATACCAAGAGACCCAGTACTTC. This encodes CSGGYQETQYF.

V usage is TRBV20-1 and J usage is TRBJ1-5; D gene ambiguous. The CDR3 contains 15 residues. The germline V gene has CDR1 DFQATT and CDR2 SNEGSKA (reference sequence). V was pared by 2 bases and J by 6 bases, with 17 bases between. CDR3 region: CSARSGSREGQPQHF. As DNA, the CDR3 is TGCAGTGCTAGATCGGGATCGAGGGAGGGTCAGCCCCAGCATTTT.

This clonotype was counted many times. In nucleotides, the CDR3 is TGTGCCAGCAGCCCACTAGCGGGGGGCTACAGCAATGAGCAGTTCTTC. Amino acid sequence: CASSPLAGGYSNEQFF. The rearrangement uses TRBV12-3 or TRBV12-4 and TRBJ2-1, with 12 bases that match TRBD2. This CDR3 is built from 16 residues. The V gene end was trimmed by 6 bases and the J gene end by 6 bases; junction bases not matched to a gene: 9.

This chain uses TRBV21-1 with TRBJ2-7. TRBV21-1 is annotated as a pseudogene. The CDR3 is 11 residues long. CDR3 nucleotides: TGTGCCAGCAGCCGCCTCTACGAGCAGTACTTC. Amino acid sequence: CASSRLYEQYF.

This clonotype was seen ten or more times. This chain uses TRBV7-9 with TRBJ1-1, with 7 bases identical to TRBD1. The CDR3 has 17 amino acids. CDR1 is SEHNR and CDR2 is FQNEAQ in the germline V gene (reference sequence). With V trimmed by 4 bases and J by 0 bases, 11 bases remained unmatched. The CDR3 reads CASSSGKGASMNTEAFF. CDR3 nucleotide sequence: TGTGCCAGCAGCTCCGGGAAGGGGGCGTCCATGAACACTGAAGCTTTCTTT.

This sequence joins TRBV10-3 and TRBJ1-1; no clear D. Germline values: CDR1 ENHRY, CDR2 SYGVKD. CDR3 length equals 14 residues. The germline V and J ends were trimmed by 10 bases and 4 bases, with 19 bases remaining between them. CDR3 sequence: CATIPDEGITEAFF. CDR3 nucleotide sequence: TGTGCCACCATACCCGATGAAGGTATCACTGAAGCTTTCTTT.

This chain joins TRBV4-2 and TRBJ2-2; 10 nucleotides line up with TRBD1. With 4 bases clipped from V and 8 bases from J, the junction kept 10 bases outside the gene matches. Germline V CDR1 and CDR2: LGHNA, YNFKEQ. The CDR3 is made up of 16 amino acids. The CDR3 sequence: CASSLSGQGTSGELFF. The DNA for the CDR3 is TGTGCCAGCAGCCTTTCGGGACAGGGGACGTCGGGGGAGCTGTTTTTT.

This clonotype has a count of ten or more. This chain links TRBV7-2 with TRBJ2-3, with D perhaps TRBD1 or TRBD2 (5 bases each). Trimming removed 1 base from V and 1 base from J, with 9 bases in between. There are 15 residues in the CDR3. The germline CDR1 and CDR2 sequences are SGHTA and FQGNSA. The CDR3 DNA reads TGTGCCAGCAGCTTAGTCGGGGCCGGCACAGATACGCAGTATTTT. This sequence encodes CASSLVGAGTDTQYF.